What follows describes a single T cell receptor beta chain. The antigen is not known. The germline V gene encodes CDR1 SEHNR and CDR2 FQNEAQ (reference sequence). V was trimmed by 0 bases and J by 6 bases, leaving 9 bases between them. The CDR3 sequence is 14 residues long. The data originate from a study of T cell responses to AZD1222 COVID-19 vaccine. Using immunoSEQ multiplex PCR, the repertoire was profiled, and TCRdb retains in-frame clones only, with some absent. Altogether tens of thousands of clones are present, 70% to 90% being singletons, with the ten largest covering roughly 5%. General study points: Spike was spanned by vaccine-associated CD4 TCRs, with dominance at 160-218 and 743-854.

This TCR was recovered from an adult who received the AZD1222 COVID-19 vaccine. The material sequenced was peripheral blood, taken 28 days after the second AZD1222 dose. The chain has TRBV7-9 and TRBJ2-1, with D uncertain. The CDR3 sequence: CASSLAFQTNEQFF. CDR3 sequence (DNA): TGTGCCAGCAGCTTAGCGTTCCAGACCAATGAGCAGTTCTTC.